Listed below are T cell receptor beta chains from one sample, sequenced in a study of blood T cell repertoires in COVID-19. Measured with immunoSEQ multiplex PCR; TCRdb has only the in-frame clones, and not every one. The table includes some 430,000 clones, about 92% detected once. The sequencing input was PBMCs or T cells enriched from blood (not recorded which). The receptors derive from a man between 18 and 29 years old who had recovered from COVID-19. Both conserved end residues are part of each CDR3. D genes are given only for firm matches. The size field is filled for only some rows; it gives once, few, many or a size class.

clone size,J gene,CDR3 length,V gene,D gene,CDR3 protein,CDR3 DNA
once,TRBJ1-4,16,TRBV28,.,CASSFRRGTTNEKLFF,TGTGCCAGCAGTTTTCGAAGGGGAACAACTAATGAAAAACTGTTTTTT
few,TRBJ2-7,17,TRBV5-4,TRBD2,CASSSRTSGRISYEQYF,TGTGCCAGCAGCTCTCGGACTAGCGGGAGAATCTCCTACGAGCAGTACTTC
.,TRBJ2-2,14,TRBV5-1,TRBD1,CASSLRGHGGELFF,TGCGCCAGCAGCTTGAGGGGGCATGGCGGGGAGCTGTTTTTT
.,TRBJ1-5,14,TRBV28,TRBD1,CASSLGTGKMPQHF,TGTGCCAGCAGTTTAGGGACAGGGAAAATGCCCCAGCATTTT
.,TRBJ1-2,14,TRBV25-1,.,CASSESFGVNGYTF,TGTGCCAGCAGTGAATCCTTCGGAGTTAATGGCTACACCTTC
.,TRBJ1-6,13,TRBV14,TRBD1,CASSQVGGQRVHF,TGTGCCAGCAGCCAAGTGGGGGGACAGCGGGTCCACTTT
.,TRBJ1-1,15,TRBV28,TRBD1,CASSYLTGGDTEAFF,TGTGCCAGCAGTTACCTAACAGGGGGAGACACTGAAGCTTTCTTT
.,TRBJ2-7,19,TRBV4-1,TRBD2,CASSLLPRSGREARYEQYF,TGCGCCAGCAGCCTCCTACCCCGTTCGGGGCGGGAGGCCCGATACGAGCAGTACTTC
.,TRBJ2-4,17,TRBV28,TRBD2,CASSLLSGGLAKNIQYF,TGTGCCAGCAGTTTATTGTCGGGGGGGTTAGCCAAAAACATTCAGTACTTC
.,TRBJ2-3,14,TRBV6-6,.,CASSYSDRTDTQYF,TGTGCCAGCAGTTACAGCGACCGCACAGATACGCAGTATTTT
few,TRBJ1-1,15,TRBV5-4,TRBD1,CASREAGTGDTEAFF,TGTGCCAGCAGAGAAGCCGGGACAGGGGACACTGAAGCTTTCTTT
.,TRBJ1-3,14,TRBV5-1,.,CASRLSGSGNTIYF,TGCGCCAGCAGACTATCGGGCTCTGGAAACACCATATATTTT
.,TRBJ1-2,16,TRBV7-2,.,CASSLGSQGANYGYTF,TGTGCCAGCAGCTTAGGGAGCCAGGGCGCAAACTATGGCTACACCTTC
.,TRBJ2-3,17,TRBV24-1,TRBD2,CATSDYGIAGEADTQYF,TGTGCCACCAGTGACTACGGCATAGCGGGAGAGGCAGATACGCAGTATTTT
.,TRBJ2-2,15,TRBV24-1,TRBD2,CATSEPGTSTGELFF,TGTGCCACCAGTGAACCCGGGACTAGCACCGGGGAGCTGTTTTTT
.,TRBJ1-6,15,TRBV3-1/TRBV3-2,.,CATQTGSSYNSPLHF,TGTGCCACCCAAACTGGTAGCTCCTATAATTCACCCCTCCACTTT
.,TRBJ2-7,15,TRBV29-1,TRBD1,CSVGEQGPGSYEQYF,TGCAGCGTGGGGGAACAGGGGCCGGGCTCCTACGAGCAGTACTTC
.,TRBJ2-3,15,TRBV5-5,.,CASSLSAVDTNTQYF,TGTGCCAGCAGCTTGTCCGCAGTCGACACCAATACGCAGTATTTT
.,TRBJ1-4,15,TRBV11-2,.,CASRLKQGKNEKLFF,TGTGCCAGCAGGTTAAAGCAGGGAAAAAATGAAAAACTGTTTTTT
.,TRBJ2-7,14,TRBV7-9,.,CASSPSWSSYEQYF,TGTGCCAGCAGCCCGAGTTGGAGCTCCTACGAGCAGTACTTC
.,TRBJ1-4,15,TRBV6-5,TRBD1,CASSYTTGNLEKLFF,TGTGCCAGCAGTTACACGACAGGGAATTTGGAAAAACTGTTTTTT
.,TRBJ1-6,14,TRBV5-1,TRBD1,CASSRTGYNSPLHF,TGCGCCAGCAGCAGGACAGGCTATAATTCACCCCTCCACTTT
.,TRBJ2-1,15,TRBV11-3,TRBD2,CASSLRAGATNEQFF,TGTGCCAGCAGCTTAAGAGCGGGAGCCACCAATGAGCAGTTCTTC
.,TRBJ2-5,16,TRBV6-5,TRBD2,CASSSRTWGGQETQYF,TGTGCCAGCAGTTCGAGGACCTGGGGGGGCCAAGAGACCCAGTACTTC
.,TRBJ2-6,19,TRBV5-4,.,CASSLTANRKASGANVLTF,TGTGCCAGCAGCTTGACCGCTAACAGGAAGGCCTCTGGGGCCAACGTCCTGACTTTC
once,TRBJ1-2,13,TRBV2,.,CASRGEGFYGYTF,TGTGCCAGCAGGGGGGAGGGGTTCTATGGCTACACCTTC
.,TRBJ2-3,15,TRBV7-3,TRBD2,CASSRLAQITDTQYF,TGTGCCAGCAGCCGACTAGCGCAAATCACAGATACGCAGTATTTT
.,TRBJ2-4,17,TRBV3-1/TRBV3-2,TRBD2,CASSQGGHSGRRYIQYF,TGTGCCAGCAGCCAAGGTGGACATAGCGGGAGAAGATACATTCAGTACTTC
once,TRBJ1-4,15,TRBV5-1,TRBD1,CASSLDGQASEKLFF,TGCGCCAGCAGCTTGGACGGACAGGCTTCTGAAAAACTGTTTTTT
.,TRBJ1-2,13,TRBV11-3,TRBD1,CASRNGTAYGYTF,TGTGCCAGCAGAAACGGGACAGCCTATGGCTACACCTTC
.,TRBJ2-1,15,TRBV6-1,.,CASSDKQSSYNEQFF,TGTGCCAGCAGTGACAAACAGAGCTCCTACAATGAGCAGTTCTTC
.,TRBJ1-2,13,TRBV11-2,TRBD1,CASSFGQGGGYTF,TGTGCCAGCAGCTTCGGACAGGGAGGTGGCTACACCTTC
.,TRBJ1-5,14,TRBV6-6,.,CASSYGASNQPQHF,TGTGCCAGCAGTTACGGGGCTAGCAATCAGCCCCAGCATTTT
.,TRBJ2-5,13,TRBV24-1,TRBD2,CATSMTSGETQYF,TGTGCCACCAGTATGACTAGCGGAGAGACCCAGTACTTC
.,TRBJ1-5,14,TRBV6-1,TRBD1,CASSEEGAYQPQHF,TGTGCCAGCAGTGAGGAGGGGGCTTATCAGCCCCAGCATTTT
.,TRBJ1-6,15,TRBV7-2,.,CASSLVRGSFSPLHF,TGTGCCAGCAGCCTAGTCCGGGGATCCTTTTCACCCCTCCACTTT
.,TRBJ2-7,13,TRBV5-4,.,CASSLNRGYEQYF,TGTGCCAGCAGCCTAAACCGGGGCTACGAGCAGTACTTC
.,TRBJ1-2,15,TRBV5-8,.,CASSILWGANYGYTF,TGTGCCAGCAGCATCCTTTGGGGCGCAAACTATGGCTACACCTTC
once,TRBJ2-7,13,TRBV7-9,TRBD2,CASNGGGDREQYF,TGTGCCAGCAACGGCGGGGGGGACCGCGAGCAGTACTTC
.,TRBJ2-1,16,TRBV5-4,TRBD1,CASSLDLDRGRNEQFF,TGTGCCAGCAGCTTGGACCTGGACAGGGGAAGGAATGAGCAGTTCTTC
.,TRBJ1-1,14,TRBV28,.,CASKQQGGGTEAFF,TGTGCCAGCAAGCAACAGGGAGGGGGCACTGAAGCTTTCTTT
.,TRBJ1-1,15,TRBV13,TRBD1,CASSDRQGMNTEAFF,TGTGCCAGCAGCGATCGACAGGGAATGAACACTGAAGCTTTCTTT
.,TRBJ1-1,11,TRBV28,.,CASTPGAEAFF,TGTGCCAGCACCCCGGGGGCTGAAGCTTTCTTT
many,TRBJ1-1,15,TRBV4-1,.,CASSESPRGITEAFF,TGCGCCAGCAGCGAATCCCCCAGGGGTATCACTGAAGCTTTCTTT
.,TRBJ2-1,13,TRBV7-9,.,CASSNDYYNEQFF,TGTGCCAGCAGCAATGACTACTACAATGAGCAGTTCTTC
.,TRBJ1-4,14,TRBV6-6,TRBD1,CASSRQGASEKLFF,TGTGCCAGCAGCCGACAGGGGGCGTCTGAAAAACTGTTTTTT